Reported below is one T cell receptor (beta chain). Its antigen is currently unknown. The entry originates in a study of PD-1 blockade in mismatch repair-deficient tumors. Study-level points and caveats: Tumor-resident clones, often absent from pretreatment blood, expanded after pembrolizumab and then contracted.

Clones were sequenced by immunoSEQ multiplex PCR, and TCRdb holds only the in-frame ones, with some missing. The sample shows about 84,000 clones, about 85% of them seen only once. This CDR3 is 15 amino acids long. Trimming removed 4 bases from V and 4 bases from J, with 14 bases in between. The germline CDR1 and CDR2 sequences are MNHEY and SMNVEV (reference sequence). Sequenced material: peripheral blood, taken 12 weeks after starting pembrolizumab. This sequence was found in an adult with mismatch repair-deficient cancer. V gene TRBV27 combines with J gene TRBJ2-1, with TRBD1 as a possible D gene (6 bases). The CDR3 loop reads CASSWAGDNYNEQFF. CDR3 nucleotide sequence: TGTGCCAGCAGTTGGGCCGGGGACAATTACAATGAGCAGTTCTTC.